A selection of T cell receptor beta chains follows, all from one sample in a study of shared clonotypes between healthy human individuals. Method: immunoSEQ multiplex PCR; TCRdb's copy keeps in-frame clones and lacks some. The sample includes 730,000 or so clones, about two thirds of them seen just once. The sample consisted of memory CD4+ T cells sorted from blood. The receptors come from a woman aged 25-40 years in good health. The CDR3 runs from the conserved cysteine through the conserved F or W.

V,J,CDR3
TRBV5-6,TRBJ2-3,CASSFVGGPDTQYF
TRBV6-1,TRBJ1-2,CASSSGDYGYTF
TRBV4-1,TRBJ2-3,CASSQDLRAGGNTQYF
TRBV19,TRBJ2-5,CASRPEGRGRQETQYF
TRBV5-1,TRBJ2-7,CASSLGWVEGEQYF
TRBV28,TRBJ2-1,CASRAPGTYLKNEQFF
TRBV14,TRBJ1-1,CASSPRQNTEAFF
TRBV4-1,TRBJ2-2,CASSQEYVGAGNTGELFF
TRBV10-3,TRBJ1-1,CAISEAPSGSLGTEAFF
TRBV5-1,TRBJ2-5,CASSLPGTDSGGQETQYF
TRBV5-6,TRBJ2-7,CASSPPGQGGEQYF
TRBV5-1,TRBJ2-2,CASSELAGGLGELFF
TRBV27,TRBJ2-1,CASSPRGQKLNEQFF
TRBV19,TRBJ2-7,CASSKDRGDEQYF
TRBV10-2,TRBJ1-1,CATLKDPLNTEAFF
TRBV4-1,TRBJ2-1,CASSLRTSGTWNEQFF
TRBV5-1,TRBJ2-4,CASSLGDRDRNIQYF
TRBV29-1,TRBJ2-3,CSGLVGGGTDTQYF
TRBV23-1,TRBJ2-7,CASSHSGTRSSYEQYF
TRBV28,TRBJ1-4,CASSPPSNEKLFF
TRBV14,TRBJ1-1,CASSRQGDTEAFF
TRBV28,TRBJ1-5,CASSLEGIRQPQHF
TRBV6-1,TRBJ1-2,CASRRGQPSSYGYTF
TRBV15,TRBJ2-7,CATSRGSGSSYEQYF
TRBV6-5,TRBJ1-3,CASELSQLSDTIYF
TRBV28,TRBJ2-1,CASSLRGAGGHEQFF
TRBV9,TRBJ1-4,CASSPRDRGNEKLFF
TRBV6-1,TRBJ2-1,CASSETGSTYNEQFF
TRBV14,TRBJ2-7,CASSQDPAGKVEQYF
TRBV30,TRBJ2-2,CAWRTRGNTGELFF
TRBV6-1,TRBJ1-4,CASTGYLNEKLFF
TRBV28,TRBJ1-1,CASSLPGTGQAFF
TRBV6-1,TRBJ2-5,CASSELAGAGGETQYF
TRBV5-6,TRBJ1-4,CASSLRAEDNEKLFF
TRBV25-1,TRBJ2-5,CASSTGTSGVQETQYF
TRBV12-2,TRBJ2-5,CASRSVGTRPETQYF
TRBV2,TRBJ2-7,CASTPTGLASSYEQYF
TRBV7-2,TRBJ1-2,CASSLKTATNYGYTF
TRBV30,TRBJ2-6,CAWTRTGSGANVLTF
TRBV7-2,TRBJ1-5,CASSLGLNSNQPQHF
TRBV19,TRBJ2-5,CASSIGLAVQETQYF
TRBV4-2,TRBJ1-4,CASSPVPPGRTNEKLFF
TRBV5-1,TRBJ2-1,CASSFTDEQFF
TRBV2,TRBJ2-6,CASRRGLVSGANVLTF
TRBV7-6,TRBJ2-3,CASSPRLAGDQDTQYF
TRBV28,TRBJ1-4,CASSSAGTGDEKLFF